Included here is one T cell receptor beta chain sequence, with context. This entry is derived from a study of blood T cell repertoires in COVID-19. Study context: The study drew acute and convalescent COVID-19 samples from the United States, Italy and Spain. T cells, B-cell-depleted T cells, or PBMCs provided the cDNA or gDNA that served as material.

CDR1 and CDR2 (germline): MGHDK, SYGVNS. CDR3 size: 15 residues. J was trimmed by 2 bases and V by 3 bases; bases with no gene match: 6. In the authors' methods: Amplification from reference gene primers served as the basis for estimated nucleated cell counts. Profiling relied on immunoSEQ multiplex PCR, and the TCRdb table lists in-frame clones only, not all of them. Clonal size and the V and J genes are those of that table, whereas D and trimming came from the DNA. The sample holds 60,000 or so clones, over 75% seen once. This TCR came from a woman between 55 and 75 years old with active COVID-19. Sequencing was carried out using peripheral blood. J is TRBJ2-5 and V is TRBV25-1, with 7 positions matching TRBD1. CDR3 amino acids: CASSDWDSQQETQYF. In DNA, the CDR3 is TGTGCCAGCAGTGACTGGGACAGCCAACAAGAGACCCAGTACTTC.